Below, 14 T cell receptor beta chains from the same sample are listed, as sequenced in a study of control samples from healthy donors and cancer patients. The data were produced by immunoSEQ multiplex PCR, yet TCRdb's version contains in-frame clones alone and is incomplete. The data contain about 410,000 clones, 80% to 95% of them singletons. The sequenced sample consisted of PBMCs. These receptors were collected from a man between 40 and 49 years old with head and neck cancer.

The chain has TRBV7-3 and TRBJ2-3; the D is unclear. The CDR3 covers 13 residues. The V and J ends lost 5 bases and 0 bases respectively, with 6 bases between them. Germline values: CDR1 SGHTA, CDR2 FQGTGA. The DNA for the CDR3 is TGTGCCAGCAGCGTCCTCAGCACAGATACGCAGTATTTT. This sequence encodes CASSVLSTDTQYF.

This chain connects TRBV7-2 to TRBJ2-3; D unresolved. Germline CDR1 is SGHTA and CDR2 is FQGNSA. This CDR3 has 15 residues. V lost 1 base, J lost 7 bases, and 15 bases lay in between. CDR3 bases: TGTGCCAGCAGCTTAGAGGGAAACGCCTTGAATACGCAGTATTTT. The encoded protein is CASSLEGNALNTQYF.

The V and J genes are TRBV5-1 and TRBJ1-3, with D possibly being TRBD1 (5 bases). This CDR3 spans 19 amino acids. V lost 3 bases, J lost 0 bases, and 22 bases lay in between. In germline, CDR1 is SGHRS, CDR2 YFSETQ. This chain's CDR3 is CASSYARSQGPDSGNTIYF. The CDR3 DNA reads TGCGCCAGCAGCTACGCCCGGTCTCAGGGACCGGACTCTGGAAACACCATATATTTT.

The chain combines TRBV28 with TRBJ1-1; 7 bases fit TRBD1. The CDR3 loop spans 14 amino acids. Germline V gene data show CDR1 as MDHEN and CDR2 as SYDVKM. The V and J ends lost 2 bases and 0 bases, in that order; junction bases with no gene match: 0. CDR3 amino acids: CASSLTGVNTEAFF. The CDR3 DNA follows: TGTGCCAGCAGTTTAACAGGGGTGAACACTGAAGCTTTCTTT.

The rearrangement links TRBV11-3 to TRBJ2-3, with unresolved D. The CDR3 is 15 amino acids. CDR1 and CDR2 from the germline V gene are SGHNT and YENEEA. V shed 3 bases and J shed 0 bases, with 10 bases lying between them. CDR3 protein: CASSFGSRSTDTQYF. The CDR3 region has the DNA TGTGCCAGCAGCTTCGGTTCCCGTAGCACAGATACGCAGTATTTT. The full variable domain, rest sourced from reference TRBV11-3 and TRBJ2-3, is EAGVVQSPRYKIIEKKQPVAFWCNPISGHNTLYWYLQNLGQGPELLIRYENEEAVDDSQLPKDRFSAERLKGVDSTLKIQPAELGDSAVYLCASSFGSRSTDTQYFGPGTRLTVL.

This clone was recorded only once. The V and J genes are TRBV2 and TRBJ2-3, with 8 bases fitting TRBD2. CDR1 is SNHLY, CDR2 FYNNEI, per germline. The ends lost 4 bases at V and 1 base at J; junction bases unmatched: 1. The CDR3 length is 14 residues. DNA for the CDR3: TGTGCCAGCAGTGCAGCGGGGGGCACAGATACGCAGTATTTT. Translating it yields CASSAAGGTDTQYF.

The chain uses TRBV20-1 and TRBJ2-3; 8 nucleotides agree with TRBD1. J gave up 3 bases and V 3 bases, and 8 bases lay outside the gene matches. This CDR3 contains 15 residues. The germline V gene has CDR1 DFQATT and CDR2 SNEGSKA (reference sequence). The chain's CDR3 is CSASKDREGTDTQYF. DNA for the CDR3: TGCAGTGCTAGTAAGGACAGGGAAGGAACAGATACGCAGTATTTT.

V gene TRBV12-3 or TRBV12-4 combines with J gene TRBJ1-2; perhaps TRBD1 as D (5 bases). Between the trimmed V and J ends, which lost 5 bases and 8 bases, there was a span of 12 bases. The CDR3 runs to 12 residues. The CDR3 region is CASSGDFQGYTF. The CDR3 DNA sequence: TGTGCCAGCAGTGGGGACTTCCAGGGCTACACCTTC.

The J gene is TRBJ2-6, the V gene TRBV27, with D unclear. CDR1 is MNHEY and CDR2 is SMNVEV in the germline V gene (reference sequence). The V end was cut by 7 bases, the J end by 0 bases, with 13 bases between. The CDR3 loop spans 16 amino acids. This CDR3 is CASTASIASGANVLTF. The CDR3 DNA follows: TGTGCCAGCACTGCCTCTATTGCCTCTGGGGCCAACGTCCTGACTTTC.

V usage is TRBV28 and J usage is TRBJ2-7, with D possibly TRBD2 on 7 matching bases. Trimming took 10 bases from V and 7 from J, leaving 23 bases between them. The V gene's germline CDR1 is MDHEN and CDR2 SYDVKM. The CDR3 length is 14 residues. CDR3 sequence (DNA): TGTGCCATCCGAAAGCCGGCGGGGGCGGAAGAGCAGTACTTC. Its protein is CAIRKPAGAEEQYF.

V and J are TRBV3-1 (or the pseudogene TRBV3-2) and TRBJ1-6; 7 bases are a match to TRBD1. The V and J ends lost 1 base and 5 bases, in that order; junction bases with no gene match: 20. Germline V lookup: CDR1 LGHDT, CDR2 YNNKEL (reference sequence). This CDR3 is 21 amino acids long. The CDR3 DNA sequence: TGTGCCAGCAGCCAAGCAAAAAACCGACAGGGTATCCTATTACATAATTCACCCCTCCACTTT. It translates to CASSQAKNRQGILLHNSPLHF.

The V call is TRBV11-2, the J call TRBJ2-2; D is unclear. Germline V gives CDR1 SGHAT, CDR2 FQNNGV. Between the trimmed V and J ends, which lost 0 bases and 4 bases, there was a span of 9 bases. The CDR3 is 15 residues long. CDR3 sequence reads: CASSLDNRFTGELFF. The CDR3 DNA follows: TGTGCCAGCAGCTTAGATAACCGGTTCACCGGGGAGCTGTTTTTT.

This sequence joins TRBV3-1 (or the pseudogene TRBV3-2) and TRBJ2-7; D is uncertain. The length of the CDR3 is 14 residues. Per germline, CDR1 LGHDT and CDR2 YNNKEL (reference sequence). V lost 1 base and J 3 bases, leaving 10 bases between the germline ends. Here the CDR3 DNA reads TGTGCCAGCAGCCAAGCAGGATGGGACTACGAGCAGTACTTC. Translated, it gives CASSQAGWDYEQYF.

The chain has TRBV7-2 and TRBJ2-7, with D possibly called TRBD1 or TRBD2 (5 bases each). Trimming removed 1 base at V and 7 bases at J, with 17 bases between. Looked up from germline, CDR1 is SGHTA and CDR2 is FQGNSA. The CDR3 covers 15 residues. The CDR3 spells CASSLEGRVRGEQYF. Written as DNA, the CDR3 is TGTGCCAGCAGCTTAGAAGGCAGGGTTAGAGGGGAGCAGTACTTC.